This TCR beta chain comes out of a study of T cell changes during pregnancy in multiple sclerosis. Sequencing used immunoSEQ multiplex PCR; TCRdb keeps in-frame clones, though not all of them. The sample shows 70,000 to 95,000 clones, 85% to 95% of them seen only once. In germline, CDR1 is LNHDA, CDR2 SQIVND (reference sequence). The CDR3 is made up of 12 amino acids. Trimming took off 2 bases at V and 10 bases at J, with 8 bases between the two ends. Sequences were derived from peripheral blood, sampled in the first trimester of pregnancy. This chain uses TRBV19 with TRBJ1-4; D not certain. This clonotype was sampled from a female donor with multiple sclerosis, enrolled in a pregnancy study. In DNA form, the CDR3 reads TGTGCCAGTAGTATAACCACGGGAAAACTGTTTTTT. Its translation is CASSITTGKLFF.